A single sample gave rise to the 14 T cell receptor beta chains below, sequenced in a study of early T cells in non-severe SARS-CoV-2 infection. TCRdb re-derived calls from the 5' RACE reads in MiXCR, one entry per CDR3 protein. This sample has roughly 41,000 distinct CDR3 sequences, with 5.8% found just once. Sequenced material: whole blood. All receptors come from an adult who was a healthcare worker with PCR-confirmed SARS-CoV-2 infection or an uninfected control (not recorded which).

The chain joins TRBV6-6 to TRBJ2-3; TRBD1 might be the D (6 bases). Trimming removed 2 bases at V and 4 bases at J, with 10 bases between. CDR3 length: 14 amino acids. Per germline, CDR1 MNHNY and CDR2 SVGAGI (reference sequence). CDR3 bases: TGTGCCAGCAGTTACCCGGACAGAGCAGATACGCAGTATTTT. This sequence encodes CASSYPDRADTQYF.

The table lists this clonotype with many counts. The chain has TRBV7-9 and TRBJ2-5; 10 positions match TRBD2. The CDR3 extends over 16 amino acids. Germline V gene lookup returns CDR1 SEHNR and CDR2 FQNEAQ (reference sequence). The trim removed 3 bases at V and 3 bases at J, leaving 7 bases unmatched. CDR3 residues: CASSFLWTSGKETQYF. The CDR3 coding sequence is TGTGCCAGCAGCTTCCTTTGGACTAGCGGTAAAGAGACCCAGTACTTC. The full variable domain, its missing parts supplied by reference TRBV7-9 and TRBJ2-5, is DTGVSQNPRHKITKRGQNVTFRCDPISEHNRLYWYRQTLGQGPEFLTYFQNEAQLEKSRLLSDRFSAERPKGSFSTLEIQRTEQGDSAMYLCASSFLWTSGKETQYFGPGTRLLVL.

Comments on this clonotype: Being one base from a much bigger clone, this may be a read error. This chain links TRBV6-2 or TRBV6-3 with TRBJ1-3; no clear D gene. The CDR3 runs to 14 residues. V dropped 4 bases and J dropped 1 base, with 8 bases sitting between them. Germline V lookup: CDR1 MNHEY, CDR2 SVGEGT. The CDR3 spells CASSSGPSGNTIYF. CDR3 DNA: TGTGCCAGCAGTTCGGGCCCGTCTGGAAACACCATATATTTT.

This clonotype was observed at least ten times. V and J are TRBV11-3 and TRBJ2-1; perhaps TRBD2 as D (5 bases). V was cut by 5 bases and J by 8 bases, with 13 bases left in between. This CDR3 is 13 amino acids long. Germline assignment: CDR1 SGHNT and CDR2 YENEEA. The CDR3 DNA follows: TGTGCCAGCAGCGCTAGAACTAGAGATGAGCAGTTCTTC. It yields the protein CASSARTRDEQFF.

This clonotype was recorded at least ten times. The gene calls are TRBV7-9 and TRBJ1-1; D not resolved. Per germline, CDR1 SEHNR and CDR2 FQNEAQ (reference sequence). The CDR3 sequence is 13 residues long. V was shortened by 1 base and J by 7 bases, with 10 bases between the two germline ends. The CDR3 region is CASSLVARSEAFF. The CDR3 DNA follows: TGTGCCAGCAGCTTAGTGGCCCGGAGTGAAGCTTTCTTT.

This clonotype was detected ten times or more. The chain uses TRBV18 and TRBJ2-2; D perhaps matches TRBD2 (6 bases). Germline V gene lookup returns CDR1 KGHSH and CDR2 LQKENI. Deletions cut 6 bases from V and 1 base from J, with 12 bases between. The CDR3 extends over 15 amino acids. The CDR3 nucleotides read TGTGCCAGCTCGCCCAGACTAGAGAACACCGGGGAGCTGTTTTTT. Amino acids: CASSPRLENTGELFF.

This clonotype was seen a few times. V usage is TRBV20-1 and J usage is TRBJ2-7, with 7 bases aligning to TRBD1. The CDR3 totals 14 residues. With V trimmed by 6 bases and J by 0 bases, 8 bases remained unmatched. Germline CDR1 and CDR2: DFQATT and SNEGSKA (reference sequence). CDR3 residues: CSASGQVSSYEQYF. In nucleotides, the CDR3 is TGCAGTGCCTCAGGACAGGTCAGCTCCTACGAGCAGTACTTC.

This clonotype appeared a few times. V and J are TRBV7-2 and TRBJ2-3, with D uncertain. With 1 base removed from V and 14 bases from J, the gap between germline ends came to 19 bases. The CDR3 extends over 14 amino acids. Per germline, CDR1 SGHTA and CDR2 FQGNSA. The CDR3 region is CASSLGPDLRAMYF. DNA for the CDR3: TGTGCCAGCAGCTTAGGACCAGACCTGCGCGCTATGTATTTT.

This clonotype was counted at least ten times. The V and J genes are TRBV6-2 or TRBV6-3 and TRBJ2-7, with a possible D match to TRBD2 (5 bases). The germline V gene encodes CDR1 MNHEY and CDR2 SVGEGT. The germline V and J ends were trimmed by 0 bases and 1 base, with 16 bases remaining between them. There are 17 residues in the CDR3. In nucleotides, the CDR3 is TGTGCCAGCAGTTACTCGCCGGACTCCCAGAAATCCTACGAGCAGTACTTC. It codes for CASSYSPDSQKSYEQYF.

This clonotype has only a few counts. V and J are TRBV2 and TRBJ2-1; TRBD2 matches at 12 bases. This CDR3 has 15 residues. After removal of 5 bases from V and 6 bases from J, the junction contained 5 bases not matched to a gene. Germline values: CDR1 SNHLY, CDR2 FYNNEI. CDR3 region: CASSSRLAGANEQFF. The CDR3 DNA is TGTGCCAGCAGTTCCCGACTAGCGGGAGCCAATGAGCAGTTCTTC.

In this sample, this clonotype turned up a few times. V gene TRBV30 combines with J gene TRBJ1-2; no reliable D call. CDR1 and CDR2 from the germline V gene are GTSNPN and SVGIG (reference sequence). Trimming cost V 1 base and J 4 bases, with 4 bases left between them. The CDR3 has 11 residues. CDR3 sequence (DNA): TGTGCCTGGAGTGGGGGCTATGGCTACACCTTC. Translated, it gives CAWSGGYGYTF.

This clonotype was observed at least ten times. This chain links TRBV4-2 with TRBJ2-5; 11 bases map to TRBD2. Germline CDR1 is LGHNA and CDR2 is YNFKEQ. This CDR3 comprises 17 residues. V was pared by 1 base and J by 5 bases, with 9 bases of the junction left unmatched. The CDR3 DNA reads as TGTGCCAGCAGCCAAGGTGGTAGCGGGGGGGCCGGGGAGACCCAGTACTTC. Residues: CASSQGGSGGAGETQYF.

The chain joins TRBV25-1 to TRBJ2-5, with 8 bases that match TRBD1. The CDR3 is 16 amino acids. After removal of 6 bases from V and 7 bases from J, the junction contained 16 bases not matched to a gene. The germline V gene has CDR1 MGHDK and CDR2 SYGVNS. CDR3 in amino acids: CASSHTDRVGLGTQYF. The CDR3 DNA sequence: TGTGCCAGCAGCCATACGGACAGGGTTGGCTTAGGGACCCAGTACTTC.

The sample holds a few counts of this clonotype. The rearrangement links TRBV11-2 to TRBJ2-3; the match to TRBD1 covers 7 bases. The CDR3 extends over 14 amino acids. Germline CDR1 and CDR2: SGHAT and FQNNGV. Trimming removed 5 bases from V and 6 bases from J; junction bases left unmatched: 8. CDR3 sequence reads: CASSRNRGFDTQYF. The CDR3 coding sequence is TGTGCCAGCAGCCGCAACAGGGGATTCGATACGCAGTATTTT.